A selection of T cell receptor beta chains follows, all from one sample in a study of T cell repertoires in cytomegalovirus infection. No antigen has been assigned to these receptors. TCRdb re-called the reads with MiXCR, one entry per CDR3 protein. The data contain about 920,000 distinct CDR3 sequences, under 40% of them singletons. The sample here was cultured CD8+ T cells from PBMCs, taken from culture after CMV antigen stimulation. These receptors all stem from a human donor in good health (CMV status not recorded). Some clones in this sample may be carry-over from other donors' samples. CDR3s include the opening cysteine and the closing phenylalanine or tryptophan. The D gene is left open where the match is weak. Some rows have no size entry. The others give once, few or many, or a class for an expanded clone.

-	TRBV4-1	TRBJ1-2	few	CASSQDPVALNYGYTF	TGCGCCAGCAGCCAAGATCCGGTGGCTCTGAACTATGGCTACACCTTC
TRBD1	TRBV5-1	TRBJ2-7	many	CASSLNRQGPPYEQYF	TGCGCCAGCAGCTTGAATCGACAGGGGCCGCCCTACGAGCAGTACTTC
-	TRBV7-2	TRBJ2-5	many	CASRGGEDTQGETQYF	TGTGCCAGCCGCGGGGGAGAGGATACACAGGGAGAGACCCAGTACTTC
-	TRBV7-9	TRBJ2-1	few	CASRGEETSYNEQFF	TGTGCCAGCAGGGGTGAGGAGACCTCCTACAATGAGCAGTTCTTC
-	TRBV11-2	TRBJ2-3	-	CASTPRGGGLSTDTQYF	TGTGCCAGCACCCCACGAGGTGGGGGGCTAAGCACAGATACGCAGTATTTT
TRBD1	TRBV24-1	TRBJ1-5	few	CATSDPLDRGNQPQHF	TGTGCCACCAGTGATCCGCTTGACAGGGGGAATCAGCCCCAGCATTTT
-	TRBV7-9	TRBJ2-5	many	CASSSQGETQYF	TGTGCCAGCAGCTCACAGGGCGAGACCCAGTACTTC
-	TRBV4-2	TRBJ2-1	-	CASSQDQGPHNEQFF	TGTGCCAGCAGCCAAGATCAGGGTCCACACAATGAGCAGTTCTTC
-	TRBV12-3/TRBV12-4	TRBJ2-3	few	CASSPQGEGTDTQYF	TGTGCCAGCAGTCCCCAGGGGGAGGGCACAGATACGCAGTATTTT
TRBD1	TRBV7-8	TRBJ1-5	many	CASSLVVTGNQPQHF	TGTGCCAGCAGCTTAGTTGTGACAGGGAATCAGCCCCAGCATTTT
TRBD2	TRBV7-2	TRBJ2-3	few	CASSLVSSGETTDTQYF	TGTGCCAGCAGCTTAGTGAGTAGCGGGGAAACCACAGATACGCAGTATTTT
-	TRBV7-2	TRBJ1-5	many	CASGPGVGQPQHF	TGTGCCAGCGGGCCCGGGGTAGGGCAGCCCCAGCATTTT
-	TRBV6-5	TRBJ1-4	few	CASSYAAGHIEKLFF	TGTGCCAGCAGTTACGCCGCGGGACATATCGAAAAACTGTTTTTT
-	TRBV6-5	TRBJ2-2	few	CASYGTGELFF	TGTGCCAGCTATGGCACCGGGGAGCTGTTTTTT